Below are 26 T cell receptor beta chains sequenced from a single sample in a study of cytomegalovirus exposure and HLA in healthy donors. The PCR made use of 60 Vbeta and 13 Jbeta primers. The assay was immunoSEQ multiplex PCR, and TCRdb's table has in-frame clones only and misses some. The sample yields under 130,000 clones, roughly 80% seen once. Sequences were obtained from PBMCs. The receptor source for this set is a female donor in good health and CMV-seropositive.

The sample holds a few counts of this clone. The V gene is TRBV5-1, the J gene TRBJ2-5, with 7 bases fitting TRBD2. Germline trimming cut 1 base from V and 4 bases from J; bases unmatched to any gene: 13. Germline V gives CDR1 SGHRS, CDR2 YFSETQ. CDR3 length: 17 residues. The CDR3 is CASSLLGGRTVGETQYF. The CDR3 bases are TGCGCCAGCAGCTTGTTAGGCGGGAGAACGGTTGGAGAGACCCAGTACTTC.

V and J are TRBV28 and TRBJ2-7; possible D gene TRBD2, 6 bases. The CDR3 spans 17 residues. CDR1 MDHEN and CDR2 SYDVKM come from the germline V gene. Trimming left V 6 bases short and J 0 bases short, with 21 bases between. The CDR3 DNA sequence: TGTGCCAGCAGATCTTGGGGGGAGACCTCGAGCTCCTACGAGCAGTACTTC. Translating it yields CASRSWGETSSSYEQYF. The whole variable domain, remainder taken from reference TRBV28 and TRBJ2-7, is DVKVTQSSRYLVKRTGEKVFLECVQDMDHENMFWYRQDPGLGLRLIYFSYDVKMKEKGDIPEGYSVSREKKERFSLILESASTNQTSMYLCASRSWGETSSSYEQYFGPGTRLTVT.

This clone has a handful of counts. A junction boundary mismatches the germline segment, possibly from a read error. V usage is TRBV7-9 and J usage is TRBJ2-3, with D tentatively TRBD2 (5 bases). There are 13 residues in the CDR3. The V gene's germline CDR1 is SEHNR and CDR2 FQNEAQ (reference sequence). The CDR3 nucleotides are TGTTCCAGCAGCTCTACCCAGCGGTATACGCAGTATTTT. This codes for CSSSSTQRYTQYF.

This chain uses TRBV2 with TRBJ1-5, with 7 bases that match TRBD1. Germline values: CDR1 SNHLY, CDR2 FYNNEI. The CDR3 extends over 15 amino acids. Losses at the gene ends were 4 bases for V and 9 bases for J; bases not matched to a gene: 12. CDR3 DNA: TGTGCCAGCAGTGGCCAGACAGGGTCGAGTGGGCCCCAGCATTTT. Translating it yields CASSGQTGSSGPQHF.

The rearrangement joins TRBV27 to TRBJ2-2; 9 bases agree with TRBD1. V trimming: 10 bases; J trimming: 7 bases; junction bases outside the gene matches: 13. The germline V gene has CDR1 MNHEY and CDR2 SMNVEV (reference sequence). The CDR3 sequence is 15 residues long. This CDR3 reads CATAMGTGYSGELFF. The CDR3 coding sequence is TGTGCCACCGCGATGGGGACAGGGTATAGCGGGGAGCTGTTTTTT.

The chain recombines TRBV4-3 with TRBJ1-3; D possibly corresponds to TRBD1 (6 bases). The V gene's germline CDR1 is LGHNA and CDR2 YSLEER. The CDR3 has 15 residues. The ends were cut back, 2 bases at V and 5 bases at J, with 13 bases in the middle. This CDR3 reads CASSQSAGARNTIYF. The CDR3 nucleotides are TGCGCCAGCAGCCAATCGGCGGGGGCGCGAAACACCATATATTTT.

V is TRBV7-8 and J is TRBJ1-3; D is undetermined. V was cut by 4 bases and J by 1 base, with 8 bases left in between. The CDR3 runs to 14 residues. Germline CDR1 SGHVS, CDR2 FQNEAQ. The DNA for the CDR3 is TGTGCCAGCAGCTCCAGACTTTCTGGAAACACCATATATTTT. Translation: CASSSRLSGNTIYF.

The chain recombines TRBV4-3 with TRBJ1-1, with 7 bases lining up with TRBD1. Looked up from germline, CDR1 is LGHNA and CDR2 is YSLEER. The J segment lost 6 bases and the V segment lost 3 bases, leaving 10 bases of the junction unmatched. This CDR3 region has 15 residues. DNA for the CDR3: TGCGCCAGCAGCCAGGACGACAGGGATAATGCTGAAGCTTTCTTT. Its protein is CASSQDDRDNAEAFF.

A few counts support this clone. This sequence joins TRBV27 and TRBJ1-2; a possible D gene is TRBD1 (5 bases). The CDR3 consists of 14 residues. The V gene lost 5 bases and the J gene lost 5 bases, with 15 bases spanning the gap. The germline gives CDR1 MNHEY, CDR2 SMNVEV (reference sequence). In nucleotides, the CDR3 is TGTGCCAGCAGTCCCGTTCGGGGGAGGTATGGCTACACCTTC. Translating it yields CASSPVRGRYGYTF.

The chain employs TRBV5-1 and TRBJ2-1; 10 positions agree with TRBD2. Germline V CDR1 and CDR2: SGHRS, YFSETQ. CDR3 length: 16 residues. V trimming: 3 bases; J trimming: 7 bases; junction bases outside the gene matches: 10. CDR3 DNA sequence: TGCGCCAGCAGCTGGGGCCTAGCGGGAGTCTATAATGAGCAGTTCTTC. It specifies CASSWGLAGVYNEQFF. Filled out from reference TRBV5-1 and TRBJ2-1, the complete variable domain reads KAGVTQTPRYLIKTRGQQVTLSCSPISGHRSVSWYQQTPGQGLQFLFEYFSETQRNKGNFPGRFSGRQFSNSRSEMNVSTLELGDSALYLCASSWGLAGVYNEQFFGPGTRLTVL.

This clone was recorded once. This chain joins TRBV4-1 and TRBJ1-2; D is ambiguous. With 4 bases removed from V and 4 bases from J, the gap between germline ends came to 16 bases. This CDR3 comprises 15 residues. The germline CDR1 and CDR2 sequences are MGHRA and YSYEKL. Written as DNA, the CDR3 is TGCGCCAGCAGCCCCGGCGAGGGAGTTATCTATGGCTACACCTTC. Protein product: CASSPGEGVIYGYTF.

This clone was detected once. The rearrangement links TRBV12-5 to TRBJ1-1; D gene unclear. The CDR3 length is 16 residues. The V and J ends lost 2 bases and 0 bases respectively, with 13 bases between them. The V gene's germline CDR1 is LGHNT and CDR2 FRNRAP. The CDR3 sequence: CASGLSHGEMNTEAFF. In DNA, the CDR3 is TGTGCTAGTGGTTTGTCACACGGGGAAATGAACACTGAAGCTTTCTTT.

The gene calls are TRBV6-5 and TRBJ2-7, with D unclear. V was shortened by 0 bases and J by 1 base, with 10 bases between the two germline ends. The CDR3 covers 15 residues. Germline-derived CDR1 and CDR2 are MNHEY and SVGAGI. The CDR3, as DNA: TGTGCCAGCAGTTACTCCGACGGGTCTTCCTACGAGCAGTACTTC. Protein: CASSYSDGSSYEQYF.

The genes are TRBV14 and TRBJ2-7, with D tentatively TRBD1 (6 bases). Trimming shortened V by 4 bases and J by 5 bases, and 12 bases separated the two germline ends. Germline V gene lookup returns CDR1 SGHDN and CDR2 FVKESK. The CDR3 is 13 residues long. The CDR3 is CASSLGSGDEQYF. CDR3 DNA: TGTGCCAGCAGCCTCGGATCAGGGGACGAGCAGTACTTC.

This clone was seen only a few times. The chain carries TRBV6-5 and TRBJ1-1; 8 positions match TRBD1. V was clipped by 7 bases and J by 0 bases; unmatched bases: 7. The CDR3 sequence is 15 residues long. Germline-derived CDR1 and CDR2 are MNHEY and SVGAGI. The CDR3 coding sequence is TGTGCCAGCACCCAAGCAGGGGGCTTGAACACTGAAGCTTTCTTT. Translating gives CASTQAGGLNTEAFF.

This clone has a handful of counts. This rearrangement joins TRBV7-9 to TRBJ2-1; TRBD2 matches 10 bases. V lost 1 base to trimming and J lost 10 bases; unmatched junction nucleotides: 7. Germline V lookup: CDR1 SEHNR, CDR2 FQNEAQ (reference sequence). The CDR3 is 15 residues long. In DNA form, the CDR3 reads TGTGCCAGCAGCTTAGGGTCAGCGGGGGGGCGCGAGCAGTTCTTC. It codes for CASSLGSAGGREQFF.

This clone was detected once. This chain joins TRBV19 and TRBJ2-3; possibly TRBD1 for D (5 bases). There are 15 residues in the CDR3. Trimming stripped 8 bases from V and 0 bases from J, with 15 bases between. Germline V gives CDR1 LNHDA, CDR2 SQIVND (reference sequence). CDR3 DNA sequence: TGTGCCAGTGCGCAGGGCGGTCCTAGCACAGATACGCAGTATTTT. It is translated as CASAQGGPSTDTQYF. The complete variable domain, with remaining parts taken from reference TRBV19 and TRBJ2-3, reads DGGITQSPKYLFRKEGQNVTLSCEQNLNHDAMYWYRQDPGQGLRLIYYSQIVNDFQKGDIAEGYSVSREKKESFPLTVTSAQKNPTAFYLCASAQGGPSTDTQYFGPGTRLTVL.

The chain couples TRBV28 to TRBJ2-7; the match to TRBD2 covers 11 bases. Germline trimming cut 2 bases from V and 3 bases from J; bases unmatched to any gene: 12. This CDR3 has 18 residues. Germline CDR1 MDHEN, CDR2 SYDVKM. This CDR3 reads CASSLGTSGIVVSYEQYF. In DNA form, the CDR3 reads TGTGCCAGCAGTTTAGGGACTAGCGGTATTGTGGTTAGCTACGAGCAGTACTTC. Supplemented by reference TRBV28 and TRBJ2-7, the full variable domain reads DVKVTQSSRYLVKRTGEKVFLECVQDMDHENMFWYRQDPGLGLRLIYFSYDVKMKEKGDIPEGYSVSREKKERFSLILESASTNQTSMYLCASSLGTSGIVVSYEQYFGPGTRLTVT.

V and J are TRBV6-5 and TRBJ2-7; 7 bases align to TRBD1. V lost 6 bases, J lost 3 bases, and 5 bases stayed unmatched. CDR3 length equals 13 residues. From germline, CDR1 is MNHEY and CDR2 SVGAGI. CDR3 nucleotides: TGTGCCAGCAGCCAAGGGACAGTCTACGAGCAGTACTTC. It encodes CASSQGTVYEQYF.

The genes are TRBV7-8 and TRBJ2-1, with 7 bases that match TRBD1. The junction had 6 bases not matched to a gene; V was cut back by 5 bases and J by 11 bases. Germline V gives CDR1 SGHVS, CDR2 FQNEAQ. This CDR3 contains 12 residues. The chain's CDR3 is CASSRDSPKQFF. The CDR3 region has the DNA TGTGCCAGCAGCCGGGACAGCCCAAAGCAGTTCTTC.

The chain couples TRBV5-1 to TRBJ2-7, with 8 bases that match TRBD1. CDR1 and CDR2 from the germline V gene are SGHRS and YFSETQ. V was clipped by 3 bases and J by 4 bases; unmatched bases: 6. The CDR3 sequence is 14 residues long. The CDR3 bases are TGCGCCAGCAGCTCCCGGACAGGGAGTTACGAGCAGTACTTC. This encodes CASSSRTGSYEQYF.

CDR3 sequence: CASREGASGTYEQYF. For the CDR3, the DNA is TGTGCCAGCAGGGAGGGGGCTAGCGGGACTTACGAGCAGTACTTC. The chain joins TRBV5-4 to TRBJ2-7; 9 bases line up with TRBD2. The CDR3 extends over 15 amino acids. Per the germline V gene, CDR1 is SGHNT and CDR2 is YYREEE (reference sequence). Germline trimming cut 5 bases from V and 4 bases from J; bases unmatched to any gene: 10.

V gene TRBV7-2 combines with J gene TRBJ2-1; 13 bases line up with TRBD2. Germline CDR1 is SGHTA and CDR2 is FQGNSA. V was clipped by 2 bases and J by 7 bases; unmatched bases: 8. CDR3 length: 17 amino acids. The CDR3 DNA reads TGTGCCAGCAGCTTAAGCCCAGGACTAGCGGGGGTTAATGAGCAGTTCTTC. It is translated as CASSLSPGLAGVNEQFF.

This clone occurred a few times. The chain combines TRBV7-2 with TRBJ1-5; D is uncertain. Germline CDR1 and CDR2: SGHTA and FQGNSA. V lost 5 bases to trimming and J lost 9 bases, with 14 bases between them. CDR3 size: 13 residues. The CDR3 loop reads CASSATKPSPQHF. The DNA for the CDR3 is TGTGCCAGCAGCGCAACCAAGCCCTCGCCCCAGCATTTT.

This chain links TRBV7-2 with TRBJ2-5; TRBD2 agrees at 10 bases. This CDR3 has 16 amino acids. Germline V gene lookup returns CDR1 SGHTA and CDR2 FQGNSA. V lost 5 bases, J lost 5 bases, and 11 bases stayed unmatched. CDR3 in DNA: TGTGCCAGCAGCCCGAGATCTAGCGGGGGCTGGGAGACCCAGTACTTC. Residues: CASSPRSSGGWETQYF.

V gene TRBV11-2 combines with J gene TRBJ2-7, with 10 bases fitting TRBD2. Trimming removed 3 bases from V and 3 bases from J; junction bases left unmatched: 5. Germline V gene sequence: CDR1 SGHAT, CDR2 FQNNGV. This CDR3 region has 15 residues. The CDR3 DNA is TGTGCCAGCAGCTTGGGTAGCGGGGGGCTCTACGAGCAGTACTTC. Residues: CASSLGSGGLYEQYF.